The T cell receptor (beta chain) under discussion was sequenced for a study of shared clonotypes between healthy human individuals. Overall study results and limits: The naive CD4 repertoires of a handful of donors were compared, and roughly 5% of clonotypes were shared. On the whole, naive subsets had larger estimated richness than memory subsets had. Genetic and exposure-history diversity was limited by the small donor number.

The CDR3 totals 18 residues. Losses at the gene ends were 2 bases for V and 2 bases for J; bases not matched to a gene: 11. Germline V gives CDR1 MDHEN, CDR2 SYDVKM. Deep was the level used in running the assay. The table came from immunoSEQ multiplex PCR; TCRdb's copy has only in-frame clones and leaves some out. Of millions of clones in the sample, 85% to 95% were seen once. About this clone itself: Its antigen is unknown.

The J gene is TRBJ2-2, the V gene TRBV28, with TRBD2 matching over 7 bases. Sample: naive CD4+ T cells sorted from blood. The subset here: CD45RA+ positively selected. The sequence came from a man aged 18 to 29 in good health. Here the CDR3 DNA reads TGTGCCAGCAGTTTACGCTTCGGGCGGGGGTCCAACACCGGGGAGCTGTTTTTT. Protein sequence: CASSLRFGRGSNTGELFF.